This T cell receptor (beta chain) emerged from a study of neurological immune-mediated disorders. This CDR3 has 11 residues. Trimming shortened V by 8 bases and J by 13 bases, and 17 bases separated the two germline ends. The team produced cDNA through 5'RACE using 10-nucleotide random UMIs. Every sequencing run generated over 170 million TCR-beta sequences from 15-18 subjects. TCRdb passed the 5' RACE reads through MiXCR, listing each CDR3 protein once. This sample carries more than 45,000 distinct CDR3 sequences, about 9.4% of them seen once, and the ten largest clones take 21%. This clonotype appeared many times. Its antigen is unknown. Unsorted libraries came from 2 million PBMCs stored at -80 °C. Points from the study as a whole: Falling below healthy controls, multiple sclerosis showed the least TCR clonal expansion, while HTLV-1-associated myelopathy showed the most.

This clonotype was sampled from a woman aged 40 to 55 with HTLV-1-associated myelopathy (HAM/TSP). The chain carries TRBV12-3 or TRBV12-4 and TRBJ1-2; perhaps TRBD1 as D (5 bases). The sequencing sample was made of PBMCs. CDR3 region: CASRGRSKCTF. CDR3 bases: TGTGCCAGCCGGGGGAGGTCCAAGTGCACCTTC.